The sequence of this T cell receptor beta chain was determined in a study of patients and donors after allogeneic stem cell transplantation. TCRdb reprocessed the RT-PCR reads via MiXCR and lists one record per CDR3 protein. The sample has some 880,000 distinct CDR3 sequences; about 20% are singletons. Germline CDR1 LGHNA, CDR2 YSLEER. The CDR3 is 13 amino acids. Trimming left V 4 bases short and J 7 bases short, with 11 bases between. The J gene is TRBJ2-1, the V gene TRBV4-3; D is perhaps TRBD1 (6 bases). The sequenced sample was blood, either unsorted or a sorted T cell fraction (not recorded which). The receptor was isolated from a human donor who was either an allogeneic HSCT recipient or a stem cell or donor lymphocyte infusion donor (not recorded which). It is not recorded whose cells these are; they may come from a transplant donor. CDR3 loop: CASSRQQGNEQFF. In nucleotides, the CDR3 is TGCGCCAGCAGCCGTCAGCAGGGGAATGAGCAGTTCTTC.